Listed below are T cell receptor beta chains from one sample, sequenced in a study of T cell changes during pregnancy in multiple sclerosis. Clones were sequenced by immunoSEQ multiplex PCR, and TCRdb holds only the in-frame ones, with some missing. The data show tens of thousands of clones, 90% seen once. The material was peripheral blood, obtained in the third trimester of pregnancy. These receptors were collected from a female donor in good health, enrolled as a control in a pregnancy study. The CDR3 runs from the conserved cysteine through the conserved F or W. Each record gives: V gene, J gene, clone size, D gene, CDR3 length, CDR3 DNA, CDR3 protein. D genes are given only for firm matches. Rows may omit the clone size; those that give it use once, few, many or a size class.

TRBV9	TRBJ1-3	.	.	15	TGTGCCAGCAGCGTAGCAGGGTCTGGAGGAAACACCATATATTTT	CASSVAGSGGNTIYF
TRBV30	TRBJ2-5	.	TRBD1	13	TGTGCCTGGGGGACAGGGCACCAAGAGACCCAGTACTTC	CAWGTGHQETQYF
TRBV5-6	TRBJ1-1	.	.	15	TGTGCCAGCAGCTTGGCAGGCAGGGGGAACACTGAAGCTTTCTTT	CASSLAGRGNTEAFF
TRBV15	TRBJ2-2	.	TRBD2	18	TGTGCCACCAGCAGTCCGACTAGCGGGGGCCCTAGCACCGGGGAGCTGTTTTTT	CATSSPTSGGPSTGELFF
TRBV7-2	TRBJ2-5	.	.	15	TGTGCCAGCAGCTTAGCGACCCAGGGCGCGGAGACCCAGTACTTC	CASSLATQGAETQYF
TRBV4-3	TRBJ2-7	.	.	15	TGCGCCAGCAGCCAAAACTTACAGGTATCCTACGAGCAGTACTTC	CASSQNLQVSYEQYF
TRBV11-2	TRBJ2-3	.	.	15	TGTGCCAGCAGCTATCGCGGGACCAACACAGATACGCAGTATTTT	CASSYRGTNTDTQYF
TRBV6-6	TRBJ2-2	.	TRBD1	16	TGTGCCAGCAGTTACGGGACAGGGGTCAACACCGGGGAGCTGTTTTTT	CASSYGTGVNTGELFF
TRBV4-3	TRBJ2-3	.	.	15	TGCGCCAGCAGCCAAGCGGCGGTTCTCACAGATACGCAGTATTTT	CASSQAAVLTDTQYF
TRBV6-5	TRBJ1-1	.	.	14	TGTGCCAGCAGTTCCCCAGGGGTGAACACTGAAGCTTTCTTT	CASSSPGVNTEAFF
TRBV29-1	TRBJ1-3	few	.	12	TGCAGCGTTGGGGGCAGGGGAGACACCATATATTTT	CSVGGRGDTIYF
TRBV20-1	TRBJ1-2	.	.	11	TGCAGTGCTAGAGCCGTTCTGGCCTACACCTTC	CSARAVLAYTF
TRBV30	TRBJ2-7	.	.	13	TGTGCCTGGAGTGTTGGGCCCTCCTACGAGCAGTACTTC	CAWSVGPSYEQYF
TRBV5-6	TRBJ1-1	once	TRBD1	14	TGTGCCAGCAGCTGGGGGACAGGGGCCACTGAAGCTTTCTTT	CASSWGTGATEAFF
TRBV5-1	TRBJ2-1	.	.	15	TGCGCCAGCAGCTTGCAGCTGGGCCCCGACAATGAGCAGTTCTTC	CASSLQLGPDNEQFF
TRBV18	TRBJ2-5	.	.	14	TGTGCCAGCTCACCAATGGCAGAACAAGAGACCCAGTACTTC	CASSPMAEQETQYF
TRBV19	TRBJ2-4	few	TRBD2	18	TGTGCCAGTAGTCAAGGACAGGGACTAGCGGGGGCCAAAAACATTCAGTACTTC	CASSQGQGLAGAKNIQYF
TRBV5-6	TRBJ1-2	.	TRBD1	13	TGTGCCAGCAGACGAACAGGGGGCGCCGGCTACACCTTC	CASRRTGGAGYTF
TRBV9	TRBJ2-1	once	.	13	TGTGCCAGCAGCGGGACTACGTACAATGAGCAGTTCTTC	CASSGTTYNEQFF
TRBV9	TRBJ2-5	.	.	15	TGTGCCAGCAGCGCCTCAGTAACGGGCCAAGAGACCCAGTACTTC	CASSASVTGQETQYF